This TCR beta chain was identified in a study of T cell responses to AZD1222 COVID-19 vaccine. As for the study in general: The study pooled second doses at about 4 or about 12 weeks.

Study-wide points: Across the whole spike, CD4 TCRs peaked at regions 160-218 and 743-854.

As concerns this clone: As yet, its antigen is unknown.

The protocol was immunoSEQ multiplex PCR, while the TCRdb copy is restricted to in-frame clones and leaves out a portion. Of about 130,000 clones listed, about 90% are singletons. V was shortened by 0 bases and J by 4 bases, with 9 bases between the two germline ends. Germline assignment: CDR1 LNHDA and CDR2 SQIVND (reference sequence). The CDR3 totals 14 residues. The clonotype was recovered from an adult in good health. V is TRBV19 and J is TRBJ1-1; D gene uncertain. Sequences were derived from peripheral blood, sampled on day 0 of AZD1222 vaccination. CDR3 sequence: CASSIEPRGTEAFF. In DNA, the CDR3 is TGTGCCAGTAGTATAGAACCCCGGGGCACTGAAGCTTTCTTT.